This passage covers 23 T cell receptor beta chains from one sample sequenced in a study of blood T cell repertoires in COVID-19. The method was immunoSEQ multiplex PCR; TCRdb's version includes in-frame clones alone and lacks a portion of them. This sample has about 270,000 clones, with 70% to 90% found just once. The source material was peripheral blood. The source is a woman in her fifties or sixties with active or convalescent COVID-19.

The V and J genes are TRBV12-3 or TRBV12-4 and TRBJ2-3, with no clear D. V dropped 6 bases and J dropped 0 bases, with 4 bases sitting between them. The CDR3 covers 12 residues. This CDR3 reads CASSFSTDTQYF. Here the CDR3 DNA reads TGTGCCAGCAGCTTTAGCACAGATACGCAGTATTTT.

In its sample, this clone was seen a few times. CDR3 protein: CASSLVAGLYNEQFF. CDR3 coding DNA: TGTGCCAGCAGCTTAGTAGCGGGCCTATACAATGAGCAGTTCTTC. This chain uses TRBV11-2 with TRBJ2-1; 7 bases line up with TRBD2. Germline V gene lookup returns CDR1 SGHAT and CDR2 FQNNGV. This CDR3 comprises 15 residues. Germline trimming cut 1 base from V and 4 bases from J; bases unmatched to any gene: 4.

The J gene is TRBJ1-5, the V gene TRBV19; D remains unclear. In germline, CDR1 is LNHDA, CDR2 SQIVND (reference sequence). This CDR3 spans 15 amino acids. V lost 9 bases and J lost 2, with 17 bases in between. CDR3 sequence: CASPGRREGNQPQHF. For the CDR3, the DNA is TGTGCCAGCCCTGGACGGCGGGAGGGCAATCAGCCCCAGCATTTT. Complete variable domain (other parts from reference TRBV19 and TRBJ1-5): DGGITQSPKYLFRKEGQNVTLSCEQNLNHDAMYWYRQDPGQGLRLIYYSQIVNDFQKGDIAEGYSVSREKKESFPLTVTSAQKNPTAFYLCASPGRREGNQPQHFGDGTRLSIL.

In this sample, this clone turned up a few times. The V and J genes are TRBV10-1 and TRBJ1-6; possibly TRBD1 for D (6 bases). Germline lookup yields CDR1 WNHNN and CDR2 SYGVQD (reference sequence). V was pared by 6 bases and J by 11 bases, with 17 bases between. The CDR3 runs 14 residues. The CDR3 DNA is TGCGCCAGCAGGCAGAGGGGGACCGCAACACCCCTCCACTTT. This sequence encodes CASRQRGTATPLHF.

The V call is TRBV18, the J call TRBJ2-1; D not resolved. V shed 2 bases and J shed 1 base, with 9 bases lying between them. This CDR3 has 15 residues. Germline-derived CDR1 and CDR2 are KGHSH and LQKENI. The CDR3 loop reads CASSPIGDSYNEQFF. CDR3 bases: TGTGCCAGCTCACCAATTGGAGATTCCTACAATGAGCAGTTCTTC. The full variable domain, rest sourced from reference TRBV18 and TRBJ2-1, is NAGVMQNPRHLVRRRGQEARLRCSPMKGHSHVYWYRQLPEEGLKFMVYLQKENIIDESGMPKERFSAEFPKEGPSILRIQQVVRGDSAAYFCASSPIGDSYNEQFFGPGTRLTVL.

This clone was picked up a small number of times. The genes are TRBV7-9 and TRBJ2-1; 14 bases are a match to TRBD2. Germline trimming cut 5 bases from V and 5 bases from J; bases unmatched to any gene: 5. Germline V gives CDR1 SEHNR, CDR2 FQNEAQ (reference sequence). The CDR3 loop spans 16 amino acids. The CDR3 spells CASSAPGLAGDNEQFF. The CDR3 nucleotides are TGTGCCAGCAGCGCCCCGGGACTAGCGGGAGACAATGAGCAGTTCTTC.

CDR3 sequence reads: CASSPWQGNTEAFF. The CDR3 region has the DNA TGTGCCAGCAGCCCGTGGCAGGGCAACACTGAAGCTTTCTTT. The genes are TRBV7-9 and TRBJ1-1, with a weak D call TRBD1 (5 bases). The V end lost 5 bases, the J end lost 2 bases, and 12 bases lay between the germline ends. CDR1 and CDR2 (germline): SEHNR, FQNEAQ (reference sequence). The CDR3 is made up of 14 amino acids.

A single count supports this clone. The gene calls are TRBV12-5 and TRBJ2-3, with no clear D. The CDR3 has 13 amino acids. Germline loops: CDR1 LGHNT, CDR2 FRNRAP. V was shortened by 2 bases and J by 4 bases, with 7 bases between the two germline ends. The CDR3 nucleotides read TGTGCTAGTGGTTTGAGCCGCTCAGATACGCAGTATTTT. Protein sequence: CASGLSRSDTQYF.

This clone was seen a single time. The J gene is TRBJ2-7, the V gene TRBV18, with D possibly TRBD2 on 7 matching bases. V dropped 4 bases and J dropped 6 bases, with 22 bases sitting between them. The germline CDR1 and CDR2 sequences are KGHSH and LQKENI. The CDR3 sequence is 16 residues long. The CDR3 coding sequence is TGTGCCAGCTCACTCGGACTAGGGGGGTTAGCGGCCGAGCAGTACTTC. Translation: CASSLGLGGLAAEQYF. Supplemented by reference TRBV18 and TRBJ2-7, the full variable domain reads NAGVMQNPRHLVRRRGQEARLRCSPMKGHSHVYWYRQLPEEGLKFMVYLQKENIIDESGMPKERFSAEFPKEGPSILRIQQVVRGDSAAYFCASSLGLGGLAAEQYFGPGTRLTVT.

The J gene is TRBJ2-1, the V gene TRBV14, with a tentative D call TRBD2 (6 bases). V dropped 3 bases and J dropped 8 bases, with 14 bases sitting between them. CDR1 and CDR2 (germline): SGHDN, FVKESK. The CDR3 runs to 14 residues. The CDR3 region has the DNA TGTGCCAGCAGCCAGTGGGACTTGAGACATGAGCAGTTCTTC. Its protein is CASSQWDLRHEQFF.

The chain couples TRBV7-9 to TRBJ1-1, with TRBD1 matching 9 bases. The germline V gene has CDR1 SEHNR and CDR2 FQNEAQ (reference sequence). Trimming at V came to 6 bases and at J to 0 bases, leaving 8 bases not matched to a gene. The CDR3 length is 16 residues. The CDR3 DNA follows: TGTGCCAGCAGAATGGGACAGGGCGCGATGAACACTGAAGCTTTCTTT. As protein: CASRMGQGAMNTEAFF.

The V call is TRBV11-2, the J call TRBJ2-2; tentatively, D is TRBD1 (6 bases). The CDR3 covers 13 residues. V was clipped by 5 bases and J by 6 bases, with 10 bases between them. CDR1 and CDR2 from the germline V gene are SGHAT and FQNNGV. CDR3 in amino acids: CASSTQGPGELFF. The CDR3 DNA is TGTGCCAGCAGCACACAGGGCCCCGGGGAGCTGTTTTTT.

The chain has TRBV5-1 and TRBJ1-1; 8 nucleotides align to TRBD1. The CDR3 totals 13 residues. With 4 bases clipped from V and 4 bases from J, the junction kept 3 bases outside the gene matches. Per the germline V gene, CDR1 is SGHRS and CDR2 is YFSETQ. The CDR3, as DNA: TGCGCCAGCAGCCCGACAGGGGTCACTGAAGCTTTCTTT. It translates to CASSPTGVTEAFF. The complete variable domain, with remaining parts taken from reference TRBV5-1 and TRBJ1-1, reads KAGVTQTPRYLIKTRGQQVTLSCSPISGHRSVSWYQQTPGQGLQFLFEYFSETQRNKGNFPGRFSGRQFSNSRSEMNVSTLELGDSALYLCASSPTGVTEAFFGQGTRLTVV.

The V call is TRBV5-5, the J call TRBJ2-1; 8 nucleotides match TRBD1. V trimming: 7 bases; J trimming: 3 bases; junction bases outside the gene matches: 9. The CDR3 is 15 residues long. Germline CDR1 is SGHKS and CDR2 is YYEKEE (reference sequence). The CDR3 loop is CASGVTGVFYNEQFF. The CDR3, as DNA: TGTGCCAGCGGCGTGACAGGGGTCTTCTACAATGAGCAGTTCTTC.

V is TRBV11-3 and J is TRBJ2-7; 8 positions match TRBD2. The CDR3 covers 15 residues. Unmatched junction bases numbered 8, after V lost 2 bases and J lost 5 bases. Per the germline V gene, CDR1 is SGHNT and CDR2 is YENEEA. The CDR3 is CASSLSPGAGDEQYF. CDR3 in DNA: TGTGCCAGCAGCTTAAGCCCAGGAGCGGGAGACGAGCAGTACTTC.

The V gene is TRBV4-1, the J gene TRBJ2-3, with 11 bases aligning to TRBD1. The J segment lost 5 bases and the V segment lost 0 bases, leaving 7 bases of the junction unmatched. The CDR3 totals 17 residues. Germline CDR1 is MGHRA and CDR2 is YSYEKL. The CDR3: CASSQDRGTGGIDTQYF. As DNA, the CDR3 is TGCGCCAGCAGCCAAGATCGCGGGACAGGGGGTATAGATACGCAGTATTTT.

This clone has only one observation. This chain joins TRBV29-1 and TRBJ1-1, with no clear D. The germline V and J ends were trimmed by 4 bases and 1 base, with 10 bases remaining between them. Germline V gives CDR1 SQVTM, CDR2 ANQGSEA. This CDR3 contains 13 residues. The CDR3 protein is CSVVGVPNTEAFF. Here the CDR3 DNA reads TGCAGCGTTGTGGGAGTACCGAACACTGAAGCTTTCTTT.

The V gene is TRBV6-5, the J gene TRBJ2-5; a weak D match, TRBD1 (5 bases). Trimming stripped 3 bases from V and 4 bases from J, with 9 bases between. This CDR3 is built from 13 residues. The germline gives CDR1 MNHEY, CDR2 SVGAGI. The CDR3 DNA sequence: TGTGCCAGCAGTTATATCCAGGGAGAGACCCAGTACTTC. Its protein is CASSYIQGETQYF.

V usage is TRBV25-1 and J usage is TRBJ2-5; D is uncertain. Trimming took 6 bases from V and 1 from J, leaving 15 bases between them. The CDR3 consists of 15 residues. Germline assignment: CDR1 MGHDK and CDR2 SYGVNS. DNA for the CDR3: TGTGCCAGCAGCGACCCTGGCAGGCCCCAAGAGACCCAGTACTTC. Its translation is CASSDPGRPQETQYF.

This chain connects TRBV18 to TRBJ1-1; TRBD1 agrees at 10 bases. The germline V gene encodes CDR1 KGHSH and CDR2 LQKENI. The CDR3 contains 19 residues. Trimming cost V 1 base and J 0 bases; bases outside gene matches: 11. CDR3 in amino acids: CASSPQFFPGQGLNTEAFF. The CDR3 DNA is TGTGCCAGCTCACCACAATTCTTTCCGGGACAGGGGCTGAACACTGAAGCTTTCTTT.

V and J are TRBV27 and TRBJ1-2; the match to TRBD1 covers 9 bases. CDR1 and CDR2 (germline): MNHEY, SMNVEV (reference sequence). CDR3 length equals 16 residues. The V segment lost 3 bases and the J segment 7 bases; nucleotides outside the gene matches: 12. In DNA form, the CDR3 reads TGTGCCAGCAGTTTGGAGGGGGGGACAGGGCCGGGTGGCTACACCTTC. Translating gives CASSLEGGTGPGGYTF.

V is TRBV6-1 and J is TRBJ2-7; 12 bases agree with TRBD2. CDR1 is MNHNS, CDR2 SASEGT, per germline. The V segment lost 4 bases and the J segment 7 bases; nucleotides outside the gene matches: 11. The CDR3 runs to 16 residues. CDR3: CASSGRTSGVLREQYF. CDR3 nucleotides: TGTGCCAGCAGTGGGCGGACTAGCGGGGTATTGAGGGAGCAGTACTTC.

V and J are TRBV28 and TRBJ1-2, with D tentatively TRBD1 (5 bases). V lost 4 bases and J lost 8, with 23 bases in between. Germline CDR1 MDHEN, CDR2 SYDVKM. The CDR3 consists of 16 residues. The CDR3 here is CASSSISSTSRGGYTF. The CDR3 DNA reads TGTGCCAGCAGTTCGATATCCTCCACCTCCCGGGGGGGCTACACCTTC.